This record covers a single TCR beta chain. With 4 bases clipped from V and 5 bases from J, the junction kept 3 bases outside the gene matches. Per germline, CDR1 MDHEN and CDR2 SYDVKM. This CDR3 is built from 13 residues. As originally analysed: Cell counts per sample came from amplifying reference gene primers. The protocol was immunoSEQ multiplex PCR, while the TCRdb copy is restricted to in-frame clones and leaves out a portion. V, J and clone size are taken as reported in that table, and D and trimming were inferred from the DNA itself. The top ten hold about 7.3% of the sample, which has about 26,000 clones, roughly 66% seen once. The source of the sample is a study of blood T cell repertoires in COVID-19. Across the whole study: There were acute and convalescent COVID-19 samples, and they came from the United States, Italy and Spain. Sample material is recorded as cDNA or gDNA derived from T cells, B-cell-depleted T cells, or PBMCs.

The sequence was obtained from a man in his sixties with active or convalescent COVID-19. Sequencing was done on a sample of peripheral blood. The chain uses TRBV28 and TRBJ1-2, with 8 bases fitting TRBD1. CDR3 amino acids: CASSSGQGYGYTF. The CDR3 bases are TGTGCCAGCAGTTCAGGACAGGGATATGGCTACACCTTC.